This TCR beta chain derives from a study of monozygotic twins with inflammatory bowel disease. Points from the study as a whole: Discordant twins showed the same repertoire similarity as concordant twins, possibly from limited power. Using the inverse Simpson index, IBD patients had lower TCRbeta diversity than healthy co-twins.

CDR1 SGHRS and CDR2 YFSETQ come from the germline V gene. There are 12 residues in the CDR3. Worth noting for this clonotype: Its antigen is still unknown.

Each UMI harboured a 6-nucleotide sample barcode and was appended via template switching. TCRdb reprocessed the 5' RACE reads; each CDR3 protein has one entry and no DNA is given. This repertoire includes around 380,000 distinct CDR3 sequences. The receptor's source is a human donor with ulcerative colitis or Crohn's disease, or a healthy co-twin of an affected twin (not recorded which). This chain joins TRBV5-1 and TRBJ1-1. Material: blood. CDR3 protein: CASSLAQDKAFF.